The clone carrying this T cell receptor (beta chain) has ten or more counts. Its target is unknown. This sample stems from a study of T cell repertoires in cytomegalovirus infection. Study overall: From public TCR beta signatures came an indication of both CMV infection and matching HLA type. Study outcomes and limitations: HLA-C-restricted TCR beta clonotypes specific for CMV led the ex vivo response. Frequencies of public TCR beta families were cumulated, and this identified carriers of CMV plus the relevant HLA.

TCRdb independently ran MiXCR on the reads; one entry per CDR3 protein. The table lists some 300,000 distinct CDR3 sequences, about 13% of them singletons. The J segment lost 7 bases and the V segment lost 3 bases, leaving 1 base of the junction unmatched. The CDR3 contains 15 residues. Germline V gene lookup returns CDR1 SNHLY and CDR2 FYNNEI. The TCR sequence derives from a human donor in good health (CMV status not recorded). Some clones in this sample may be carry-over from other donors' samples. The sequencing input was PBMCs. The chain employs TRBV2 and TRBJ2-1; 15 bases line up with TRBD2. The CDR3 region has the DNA TGTGCCAGCAGTGAGGGGACTAGCGGGGGGAATGAGCAGTTCTTC. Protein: CASSEGTSGGNEQFF.